This is a list of T cell receptor beta chains from one sample in a study of blood T cell repertoires in COVID-19. Using immunoSEQ multiplex PCR, the repertoire was profiled, and TCRdb retains in-frame clones only, with some absent. Of 500,000 to 600,000 clones in the sample, 70% to 90% are singletons; the top ten hold roughly 7.4%. The sequenced sample was peripheral blood. The receptors shown here come from a woman aged 45-65 years with COVID-19, enrolled during active disease. Both conserved end residues are part of each CDR3. D genes are given only for firm matches. For some rows the clone size is stated as once, few or many, or as a class when expanded; others skip it.

clone size	J gene	D gene	V gene	CDR3 DNA	CDR3 protein
NA	TRBJ2-1	TRBD2	TRBV20-1	TGCAGTGCTAGTGACCTAGCGGGGGTGAGCGATGAGCAGTTCTTC	CSASDLAGVSDEQFF
NA	TRBJ1-2	NA	TRBV10-3	TGTGCCATCAGAGGAGGAGATCTCGCCTATGGCTACACCTTC	CAIRGGDLAYGYTF
NA	TRBJ2-7	TRBD1	TRBV2	TGTGCCAGCCTGTACCGACAGGGTCTCGACGAGCAGTACTTC	CASLYRQGLDEQYF
NA	TRBJ1-1	NA	TRBV30	TGTGCCTGGACCCTACGGGGGAACACTGAAGCTTTCTTT	CAWTLRGNTEAFF
NA	TRBJ1-5	NA	TRBV5-3	TGTGCCAGAAGCTTGCTTCGGTATCAGCCCCAGCATTTT	CARSLLRYQPQHF
NA	TRBJ1-4	TRBD1	TRBV24-1	TGTGCCACCAGTGATTTGGTCAGGGGGCGTTTATTAAGAGAAAAACTGTTTTTT	CATSDLVRGRLLREKLFF
NA	TRBJ2-3	NA	TRBV5-1	TGCGCCAGCAGCTTGCCCCAGGGGTCCCCAAGCACAGATACGCAGTATTTT	CASSLPQGSPSTDTQYF
NA	TRBJ1-2	NA	TRBV2	TGTGCCAGCTATAAGGAGACGAACTATGGCTACACCTTC	CASYKETNYGYTF
NA	TRBJ1-1	NA	TRBV30	TGTGCCTGGAGTGTAGGTAGGGGGAACACTGAAGCTTTCTTT	CAWSVGRGNTEAFF
NA	TRBJ2-5	TRBD1	TRBV5-1	TGCGCCAGCAGCCAACAGACAGGGGGAGGCCAAGAGACCCAGTACTTC	CASSQQTGGGQETQYF
NA	TRBJ1-1	NA	TRBV11-2	TGTGCCAGCAGAGAGACAGGGAACACTGAAGCTTTCTTT	CASRETGNTEAFF
NA	TRBJ1-5	NA	TRBV6-1	TGTGCCAGCAGTGTTTCCCCAGGGAGGGCCCATCAGCCCCAGCATTTT	CASSVSPGRAHQPQHF
NA	TRBJ2-7	TRBD2	TRBV6-6	TGTGCCAGCACCCGGGTGGGCGGGGGACCTTCCTACGAGCAGTACTTC	CASTRVGGGPSYEQYF
NA	TRBJ1-1	NA	TRBV7-9	TGTGCCAGCAGCTTCCGGGGAGAGAACACTGAAGCTTTCTTT	CASSFRGENTEAFF
NA	TRBJ2-5	TRBD2	TRBV11-2	TGTGCCAGCAGCCTGAGCGGGGGGGCCCGGGAGACCCAGTACTTC	CASSLSGGARETQYF
once	TRBJ1-2	NA	TRBV9	TGTGCCAGCAGCGCGCAGGGGTACTATGGCTACACCTTC	CASSAQGYYGYTF
NA	TRBJ2-2	TRBD1	TRBV19	TGTGCCAGTAGTATTGCAGGGGGCTCCACCGGGGAGCTGTTTTTT	CASSIAGGSTGELFF
NA	TRBJ1-1	NA	TRBV10-2	TGCGCCAGCAGTGACGGTCCGAGTACTGAAGCTTTCTTT	CASSDGPSTEAFF
NA	TRBJ2-3	TRBD1	TRBV20-1	TGCAGTGCTAGTCCAGGGGGCTTGATTGATACGCAGTATTTT	CSASPGGLIDTQYF
NA	TRBJ1-1	NA	TRBV5-4	TGTGCCAGCAGCTTGGGCTCCGGGCCCCCGGGGGGGATGAACACTGAAGCTTTCTTT	CASSLGSGPPGGMNTEAFF
NA	TRBJ1-1	NA	TRBV18	TGTGCCAGCTCACCCACTGCTGCGGTTGGCACTGAAGCTTTCTTT	CASSPTAAVGTEAFF
few	TRBJ1-1	NA	TRBV27	TGTGCCAGCAGTTTTCGGGGGAACACTGAAGCTTTCTTT	CASSFRGNTEAFF
NA	TRBJ2-7	NA	TRBV5-1	TGCGCCAGCAGCTTGGGCGGGACAGCCTACGAGCAGTACTTC	CASSLGGTAYEQYF
NA	TRBJ2-1	TRBD1	TRBV5-1	TGCGCCAGCAGCCTAAGGGGACAGGGAAGTTCCTACAATGAGCAGTTCTTC	CASSLRGQGSSYNEQFF
NA	TRBJ2-3	NA	TRBV5-5	TGTGCCAGCAGCGTCAACACAGATACGCAGTATTTT	CASSVNTDTQYF
NA	TRBJ2-5	NA	TRBV30	TGTGCCTGGAGTCCCTCCTGGGAGTTCGGGGAGACCCAGTACTTC	CAWSPSWEFGETQYF
NA	TRBJ1-1	NA	TRBV28	TGTGCCAGCATCCCCGGGACTGTAAACACTGAAGCTTTCTTT	CASIPGTVNTEAFF
NA	TRBJ1-3	TRBD1	TRBV5-8	TGTGCCAGCAGCTGGACAGGGTCTGGAAACACCATATATTTT	CASSWTGSGNTIYF
NA	TRBJ1-1	NA	TRBV10-3	TGTGCCATCAGTGCGAGGAACACTGAAGCTTTCTTT	CAISARNTEAFF
NA	TRBJ2-7	NA	TRBV9	TGTGCCAGCAGCGAGGGGGAGACCGAGCAGTACTTC	CASSEGETEQYF
NA	TRBJ1-2	TRBD1	TRBV28	TGTGCCAGCAGTTATCCCGCCGCGGACAGGGTGGGCGGCTACACCTTC	CASSYPAADRVGGYTF